This TCR beta chain derives from a study of OX40 agonist ivuxolimab in advanced cancers. Using immunoSEQ multiplex PCR, the repertoire was profiled, and TCRdb retains in-frame clones only, with some absent. The sample shows tens of thousands of clones, over 80% of them seen only once. Germline V gene lookup returns CDR1 LNHDA and CDR2 SQIVND (reference sequence). The V end lost 3 bases, the J end lost 2 bases, and 13 bases lay between the germline ends. The CDR3 totals 15 residues. The chain joins TRBV19 to TRBJ1-2; D gene ambiguous. Sequencing used CD4+ or CD8+ T cells sorted from blood, obtained in a trial of the OX40 agonist ivuxolimab. This TCR was recovered from an adult with an advanced solid tumor such as melanoma, head and neck, liver or kidney cancer. The CDR3 region has the DNA TGTGCCAGTAGTATTTTGGCAGGAGAAAACTATGGCTACACCTTC. It encodes CASSILAGENYGYTF.